This T cell receptor beta chain is from a study of blood T cell repertoires in COVID-19. The wider study: Spain, Italy and the United States supplied samples that represented acute and convalescent COVID-19. T cells, B-cell-depleted T cells, or PBMCs supplied cDNA or gDNA.

This CDR3 has 15 amino acids. The junction had 8 bases not matched to a gene; V was cut back by 4 bases and J by 5 bases. Germline loops: CDR1 SGDLS, CDR2 YYNGEE. In the authors' methods: Reference gene primers were amplified, and this amplification served to estimate nucleated cell counts. Data came from immunoSEQ multiplex PCR; TCRdb stores just in-frame clones and leaves some out. V, J and clone size were drawn from that table, and D and trimming were deduced from the DNA. Here the sample spans around 230,000 clones, 86% being singletons. This chain joins TRBV9 and TRBJ2-5; 10 bases are shared with TRBD1. Material: peripheral blood. The receptor comes from a man younger than 45 who had recovered from COVID-19. CDR3 region: CASSLGTGVWETQYF. DNA of the CDR3: TGTGCCAGCAGCTTAGGGACAGGGGTTTGGGAGACCCAGTACTTC.